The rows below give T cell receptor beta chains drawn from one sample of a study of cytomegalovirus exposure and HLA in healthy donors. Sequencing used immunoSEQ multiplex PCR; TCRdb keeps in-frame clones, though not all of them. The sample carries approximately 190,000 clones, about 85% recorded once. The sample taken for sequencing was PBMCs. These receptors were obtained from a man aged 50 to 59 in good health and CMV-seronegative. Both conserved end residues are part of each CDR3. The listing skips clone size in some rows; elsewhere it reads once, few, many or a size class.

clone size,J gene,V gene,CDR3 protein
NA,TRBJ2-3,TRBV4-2,CASSQTDFSSTDTQYF
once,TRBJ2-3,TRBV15,CATSRGGGETDTQYF
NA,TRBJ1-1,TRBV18,CASSPSVNTEAFF
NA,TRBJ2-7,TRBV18,CASSPARGSYEQYF
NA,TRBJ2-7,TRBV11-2,CASRDWAGGYEQYF
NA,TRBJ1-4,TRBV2,CASSLRDIGEKLFF
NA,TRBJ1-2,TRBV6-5,CASKGARGYTF
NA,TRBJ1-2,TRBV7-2,CASTPRGVTNYGYTF
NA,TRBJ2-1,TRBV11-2,CASSRLIAAYEQFF
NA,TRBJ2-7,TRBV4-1,CASSSAQGTYEQYF
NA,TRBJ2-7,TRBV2,CASTPGTGMPYEQYF
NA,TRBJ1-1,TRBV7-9,CASSFGTALEAFF
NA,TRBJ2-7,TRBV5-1,CASSSYGENYEQYF
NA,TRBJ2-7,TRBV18,CASRPAGDSGGPSSYEQYF
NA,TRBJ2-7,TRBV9,CASSRTGEWAYEQYF
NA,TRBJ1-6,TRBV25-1,CASSENRGPLYNSPLHF
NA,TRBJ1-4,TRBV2,CASNLRTGGNEKLFF
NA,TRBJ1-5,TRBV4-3,CASSQEFIGSGQPQHF
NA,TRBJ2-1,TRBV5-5,CASRSGIGIYNEQFF
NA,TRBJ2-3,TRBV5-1,CASSLDTGDPDTQYF
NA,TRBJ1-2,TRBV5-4,CASSPLRGLSYGYTF
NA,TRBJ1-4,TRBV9,CASSPQGGGGEKLFF
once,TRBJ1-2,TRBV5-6,CASSRLGGQGEGYTF
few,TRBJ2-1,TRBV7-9,CASSFQDNYNEQFF
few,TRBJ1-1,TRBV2,CASSDGSGGDRDTEAFF
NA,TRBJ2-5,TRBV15,CATSRPITGEETQYF
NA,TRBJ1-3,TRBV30,CAWSQDREPSGNTVYF
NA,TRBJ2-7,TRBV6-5,CASSSTGQRPYEQYF
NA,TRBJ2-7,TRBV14,CVSSQTGISYEQYF
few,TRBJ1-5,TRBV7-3,CASSADRSQPQHF
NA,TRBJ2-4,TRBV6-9,CAMEVGNIQYF
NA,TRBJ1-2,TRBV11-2,CASSDHRVINYGYTF
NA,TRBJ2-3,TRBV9,CASSVSADTQYF
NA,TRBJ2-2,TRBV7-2,CASSSTRGGRTGELFF
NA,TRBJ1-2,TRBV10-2,CASGAGYGYTF
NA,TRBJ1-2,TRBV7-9,CSSSLGTRGYTF
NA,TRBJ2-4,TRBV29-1,CSVGEAKNIQYF
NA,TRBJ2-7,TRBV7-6,CASSLSSGGAHEQYF
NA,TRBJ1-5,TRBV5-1,CASRLTGEGNQPQHF
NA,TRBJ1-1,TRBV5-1,CASSFGVVNTEAFF
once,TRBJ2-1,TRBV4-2,CASSQDPRSYNEQFF
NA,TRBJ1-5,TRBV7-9,CASSLGRGSNQPQHF
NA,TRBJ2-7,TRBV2,CASSEVGQGRHEQYF
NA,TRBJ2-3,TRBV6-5,CASSRGDTQYF
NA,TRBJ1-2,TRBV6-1,CASSEQDFKGYTF
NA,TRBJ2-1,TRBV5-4,CASSPSATTFYNEQFF
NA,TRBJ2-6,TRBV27,CASSLYGTASGANVLTF
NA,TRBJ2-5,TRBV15,CATSRGGRSGGYQETQYF
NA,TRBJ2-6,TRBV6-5,CASSYSGGSGANVLTF
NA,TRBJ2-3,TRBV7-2,CASSYWTSGVTGDTQYF
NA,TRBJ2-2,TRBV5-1,CASARGTGELFF
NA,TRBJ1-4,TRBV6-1,CASHSGSGEEKLFF
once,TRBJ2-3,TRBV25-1,CASRSQGRSTDTQYF
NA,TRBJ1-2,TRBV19,CASSMSDTSGNGYTF
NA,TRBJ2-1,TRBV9,CASSDGHVSYNEQFF
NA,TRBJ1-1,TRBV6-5,CASSYSLASLNTEAFF
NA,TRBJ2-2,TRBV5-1,CASSLSASGAGELFF
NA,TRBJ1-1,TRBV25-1,CASSRGQGRGNTEAFF
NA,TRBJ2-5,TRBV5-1,CASGTGRETQYF
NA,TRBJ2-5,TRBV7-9,CSSSSTEAGGPFETQYF